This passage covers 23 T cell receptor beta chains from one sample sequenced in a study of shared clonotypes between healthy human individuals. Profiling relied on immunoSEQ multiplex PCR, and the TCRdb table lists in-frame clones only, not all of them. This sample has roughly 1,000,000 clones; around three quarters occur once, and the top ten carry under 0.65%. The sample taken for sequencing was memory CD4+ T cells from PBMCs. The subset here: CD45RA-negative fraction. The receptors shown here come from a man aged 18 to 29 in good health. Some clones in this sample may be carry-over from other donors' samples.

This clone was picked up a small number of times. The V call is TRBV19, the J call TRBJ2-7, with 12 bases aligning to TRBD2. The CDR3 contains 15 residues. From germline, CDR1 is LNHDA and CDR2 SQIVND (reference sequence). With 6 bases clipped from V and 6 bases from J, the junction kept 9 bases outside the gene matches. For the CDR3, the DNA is TGTGCCAGTAGGCGGACTAGCGGGACTCCCAGCGAGCAGTACTTC. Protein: CASRRTSGTPSEQYF.

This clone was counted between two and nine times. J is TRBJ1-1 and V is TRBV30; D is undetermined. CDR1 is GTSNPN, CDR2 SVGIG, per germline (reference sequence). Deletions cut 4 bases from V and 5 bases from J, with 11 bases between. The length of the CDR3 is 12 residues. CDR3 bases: TGTGCCTGGACCCCGGGCGGGACTGAAGCTTTCTTT. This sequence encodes CAWTPGGTEAFF.

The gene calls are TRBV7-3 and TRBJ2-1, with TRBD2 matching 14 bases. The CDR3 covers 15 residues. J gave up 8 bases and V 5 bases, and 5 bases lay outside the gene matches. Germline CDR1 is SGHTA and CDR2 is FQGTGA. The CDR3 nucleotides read TGTGCCAGCAGCCTCGGACTAGCGGGAGGTTATGAGCAGTTCTTC. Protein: CASSLGLAGGYEQFF.

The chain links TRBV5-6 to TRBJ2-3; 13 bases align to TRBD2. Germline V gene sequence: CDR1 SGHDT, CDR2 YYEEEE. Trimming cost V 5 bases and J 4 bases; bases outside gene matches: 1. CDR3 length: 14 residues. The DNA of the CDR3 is TGTGCCAGCAGGGGACTAGCGGGATCAGATACGCAGTATTTT. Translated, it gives CASRGLAGSDTQYF.

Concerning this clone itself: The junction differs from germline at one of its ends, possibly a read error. CDR3 sequence: CAGSIAGGPPDTQYF. In nucleotides, the CDR3 is TGTGCCGGGAGTATAGCGGGAGGGCCCCCAGATACGCAGTATTTT. The rearrangement links TRBV30 to TRBJ2-3; TRBD2 matches at 11 bases. The CDR3 consists of 15 residues. The germline CDR1 and CDR2 sequences are GTSNPN and SVGIG (reference sequence).

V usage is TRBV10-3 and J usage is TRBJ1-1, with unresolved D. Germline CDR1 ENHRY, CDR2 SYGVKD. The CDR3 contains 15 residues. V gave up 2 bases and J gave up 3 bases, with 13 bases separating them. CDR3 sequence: CAISEELGRDTEAFF. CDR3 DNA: TGTGCCATCAGTGAGGAGCTGGGTAGGGACACTGAAGCTTTCTTT.

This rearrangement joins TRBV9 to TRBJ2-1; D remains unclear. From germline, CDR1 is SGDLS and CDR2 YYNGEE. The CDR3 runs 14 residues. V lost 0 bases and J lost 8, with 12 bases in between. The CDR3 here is CASSVGSRVDEQFF. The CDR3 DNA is TGTGCCAGCAGCGTAGGATCCCGGGTCGATGAGCAGTTCTTC.

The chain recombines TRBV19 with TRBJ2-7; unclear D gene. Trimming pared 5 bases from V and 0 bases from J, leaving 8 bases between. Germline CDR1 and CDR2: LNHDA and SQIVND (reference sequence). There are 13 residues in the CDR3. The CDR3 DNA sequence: TGTGCCAGTAGTTGGGCAAACTCCTACGAGCAGTACTTC. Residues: CASSWANSYEQYF.

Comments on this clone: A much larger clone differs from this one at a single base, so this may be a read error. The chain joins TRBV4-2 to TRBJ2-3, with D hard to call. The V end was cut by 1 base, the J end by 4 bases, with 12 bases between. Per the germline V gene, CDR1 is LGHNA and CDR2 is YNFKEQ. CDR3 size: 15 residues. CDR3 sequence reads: CASSQAPVKADTQYF. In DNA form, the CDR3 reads TGTGCCAGCAGCCAAGCTCCCGTAAAGGCAGATACGCAGTATTTT.

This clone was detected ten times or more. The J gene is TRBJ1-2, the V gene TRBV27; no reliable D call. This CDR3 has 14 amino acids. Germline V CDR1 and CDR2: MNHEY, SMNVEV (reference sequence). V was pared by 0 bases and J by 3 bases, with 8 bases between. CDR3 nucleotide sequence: TGTGCCAGCAGTTTATCGGGGTATGACTATGGCTACACCTTC. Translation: CASSLSGYDYGYTF.

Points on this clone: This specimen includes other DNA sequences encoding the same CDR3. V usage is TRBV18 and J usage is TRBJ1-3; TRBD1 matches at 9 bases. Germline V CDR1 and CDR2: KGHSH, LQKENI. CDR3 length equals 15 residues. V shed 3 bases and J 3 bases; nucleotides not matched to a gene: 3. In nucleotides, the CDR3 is TGTGCCAGCTCACCGGGACAGGGTGGTGGAAACACCATATATTTT. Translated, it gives CASSPGQGGGNTIYF.

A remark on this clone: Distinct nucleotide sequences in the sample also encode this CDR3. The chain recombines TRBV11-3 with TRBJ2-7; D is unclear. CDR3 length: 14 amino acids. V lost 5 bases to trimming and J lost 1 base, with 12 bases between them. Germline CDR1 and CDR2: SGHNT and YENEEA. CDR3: CASSLGGSSYEQYF. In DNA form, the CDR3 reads TGTGCCAGCAGCCTCGGCGGTTCGTCCTACGAGCAGTACTTC.

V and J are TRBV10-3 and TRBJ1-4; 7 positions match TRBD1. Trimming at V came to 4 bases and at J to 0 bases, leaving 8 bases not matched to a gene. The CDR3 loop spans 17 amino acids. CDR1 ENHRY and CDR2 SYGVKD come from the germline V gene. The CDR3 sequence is CAISVQGKDSTNEKLFF. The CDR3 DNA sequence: TGTGCCATCAGTGTACAGGGGAAGGATTCAACTAATGAAAAACTGTTTTTT.

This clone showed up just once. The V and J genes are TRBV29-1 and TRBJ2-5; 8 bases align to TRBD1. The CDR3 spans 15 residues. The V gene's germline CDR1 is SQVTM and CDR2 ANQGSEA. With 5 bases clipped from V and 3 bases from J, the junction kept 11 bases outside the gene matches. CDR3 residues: CSVKSPDRVKETQYF. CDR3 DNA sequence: TGCAGCGTTAAATCCCCGGACAGGGTAAAAGAGACCCAGTACTTC. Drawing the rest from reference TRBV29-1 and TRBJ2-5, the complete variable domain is SAVISQKPSRDICQRGTSLTIQCQVDSQVTMMFWYRQQPGQSLTLIATANQGSEATYESGFVIDKFPISRPNLTFSTLTVSNMSPEDSSIYLCSVKSPDRVKETQYFGPGTRLLVL.

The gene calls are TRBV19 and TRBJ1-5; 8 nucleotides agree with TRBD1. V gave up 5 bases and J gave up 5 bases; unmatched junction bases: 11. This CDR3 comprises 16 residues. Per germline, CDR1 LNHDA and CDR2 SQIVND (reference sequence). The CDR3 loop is CASSAFRTGIDQPQHF. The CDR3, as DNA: TGTGCCAGTAGTGCCTTTAGGACAGGGATCGATCAGCCCCAGCATTTT.

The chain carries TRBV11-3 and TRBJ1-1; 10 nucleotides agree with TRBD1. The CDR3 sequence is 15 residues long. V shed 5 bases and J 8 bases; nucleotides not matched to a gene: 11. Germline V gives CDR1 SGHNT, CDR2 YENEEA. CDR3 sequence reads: CASSMRSGTGAEAFF. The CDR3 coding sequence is TGTGCCAGCAGCATGCGTTCTGGGACAGGGGCCGAAGCTTTCTTT.

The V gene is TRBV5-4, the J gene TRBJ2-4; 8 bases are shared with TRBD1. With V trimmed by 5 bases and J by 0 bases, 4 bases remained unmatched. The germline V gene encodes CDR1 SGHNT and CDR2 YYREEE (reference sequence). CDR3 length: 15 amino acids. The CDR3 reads CASRNGQGAKNIQYF. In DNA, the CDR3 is TGTGCCAGCAGAAATGGACAGGGAGCCAAAAACATTCAGTACTTC. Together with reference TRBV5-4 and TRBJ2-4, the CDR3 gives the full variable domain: ETGVTQSPTHLIKTRGQQVTLRCSSQSGHNTVSWYQQALGQGPQFIFQYYREEENGRGNFPPRFSGLQFPNYSSELNVNALELDDSALYLCASRNGQGAKNIQYFGAGTRLSVL.

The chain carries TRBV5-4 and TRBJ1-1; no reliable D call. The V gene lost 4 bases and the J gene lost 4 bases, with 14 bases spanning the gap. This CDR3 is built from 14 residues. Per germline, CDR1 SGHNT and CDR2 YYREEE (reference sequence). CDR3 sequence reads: CASSRSGLGTEAFF. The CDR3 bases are TGTGCCAGCAGCCGGTCCGGCCTAGGCACTGAAGCTTTCTTT. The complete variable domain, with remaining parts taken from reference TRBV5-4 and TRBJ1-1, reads ETGVTQSPTHLIKTRGQQVTLRCSSQSGHNTVSWYQQALGQGPQFIFQYYREEENGRGNFPPRFSGLQFPNYSSELNVNALELDDSALYLCASSRSGLGTEAFFGQGTRLTVV.

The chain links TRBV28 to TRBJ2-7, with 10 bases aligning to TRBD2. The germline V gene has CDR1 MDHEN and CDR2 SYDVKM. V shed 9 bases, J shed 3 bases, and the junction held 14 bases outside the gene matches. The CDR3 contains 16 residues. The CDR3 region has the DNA TGTGCCAGTAGACCTTGGGGAGCGGGAGGGCTCTACGAGCAGTACTTC. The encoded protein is CASRPWGAGGLYEQYF.

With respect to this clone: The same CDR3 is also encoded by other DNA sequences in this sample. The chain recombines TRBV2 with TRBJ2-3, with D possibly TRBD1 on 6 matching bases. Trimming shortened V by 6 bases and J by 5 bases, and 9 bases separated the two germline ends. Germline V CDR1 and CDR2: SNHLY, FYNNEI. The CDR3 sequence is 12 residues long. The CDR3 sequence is CASSEQGDTQYF. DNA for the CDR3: TGTGCCAGCAGCGAACAGGGAGATACGCAGTATTTT.

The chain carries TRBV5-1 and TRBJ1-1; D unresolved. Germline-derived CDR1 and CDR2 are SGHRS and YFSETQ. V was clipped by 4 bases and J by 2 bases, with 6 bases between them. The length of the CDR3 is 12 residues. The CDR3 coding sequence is TGCGCCAGCAGCCCCCCAAACACTGAAGCTTTCTTT. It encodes CASSPPNTEAFF.

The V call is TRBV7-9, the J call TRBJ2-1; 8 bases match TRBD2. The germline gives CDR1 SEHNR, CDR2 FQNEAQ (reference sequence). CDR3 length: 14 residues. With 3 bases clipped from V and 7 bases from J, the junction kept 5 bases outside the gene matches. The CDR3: CASSFSGRGNEQFF. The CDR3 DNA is TGTGCCAGCAGCTTCTCCGGGAGGGGTAATGAGCAGTTCTTC.

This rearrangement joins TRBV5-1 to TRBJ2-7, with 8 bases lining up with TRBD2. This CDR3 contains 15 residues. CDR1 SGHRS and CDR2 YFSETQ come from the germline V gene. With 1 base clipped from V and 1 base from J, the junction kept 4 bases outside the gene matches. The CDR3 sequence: CASSLSGGASYEQYF. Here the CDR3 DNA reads TGCGCCAGCAGCTTGAGCGGGGGCGCGTCCTACGAGCAGTACTTC.